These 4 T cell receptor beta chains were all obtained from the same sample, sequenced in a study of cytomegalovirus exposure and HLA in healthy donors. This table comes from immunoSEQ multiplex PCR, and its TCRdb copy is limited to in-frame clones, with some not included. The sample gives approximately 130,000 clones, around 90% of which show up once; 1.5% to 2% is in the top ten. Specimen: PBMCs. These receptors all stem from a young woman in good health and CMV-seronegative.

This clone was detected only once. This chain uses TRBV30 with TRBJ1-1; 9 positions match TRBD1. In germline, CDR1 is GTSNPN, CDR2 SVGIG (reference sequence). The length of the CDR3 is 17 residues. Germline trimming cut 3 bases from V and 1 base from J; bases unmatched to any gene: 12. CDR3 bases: TGTGCCTGGAGCCGAGGACAGGGGATGAAGAGGAACACTGAAGCTTTCTTT. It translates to CAWSRGQGMKRNTEAFF.

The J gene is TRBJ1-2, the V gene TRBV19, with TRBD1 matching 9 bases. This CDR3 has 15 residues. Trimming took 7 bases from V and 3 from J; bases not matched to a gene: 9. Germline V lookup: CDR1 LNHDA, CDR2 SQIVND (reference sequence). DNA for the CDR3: TGTGCCAGTACCCTTGACAGGGGGACGTACTATGGCTACACCTTC. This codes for CASTLDRGTYYGYTF.

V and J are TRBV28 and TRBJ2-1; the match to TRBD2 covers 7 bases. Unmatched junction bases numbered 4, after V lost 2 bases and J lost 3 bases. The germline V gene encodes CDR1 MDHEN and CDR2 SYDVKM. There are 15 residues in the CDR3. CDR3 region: CASSLMSSGYNEQFF. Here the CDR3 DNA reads TGTGCCAGCAGTTTAATGTCTAGCGGCTACAATGAGCAGTTCTTC.

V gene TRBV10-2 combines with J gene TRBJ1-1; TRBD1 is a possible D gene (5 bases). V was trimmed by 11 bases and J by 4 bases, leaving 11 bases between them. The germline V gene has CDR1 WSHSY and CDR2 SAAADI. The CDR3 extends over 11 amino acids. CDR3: CASKGLTEAFF. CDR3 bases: TGCGCCTCTAAGGGGCTCACTGAAGCTTTCTTT.